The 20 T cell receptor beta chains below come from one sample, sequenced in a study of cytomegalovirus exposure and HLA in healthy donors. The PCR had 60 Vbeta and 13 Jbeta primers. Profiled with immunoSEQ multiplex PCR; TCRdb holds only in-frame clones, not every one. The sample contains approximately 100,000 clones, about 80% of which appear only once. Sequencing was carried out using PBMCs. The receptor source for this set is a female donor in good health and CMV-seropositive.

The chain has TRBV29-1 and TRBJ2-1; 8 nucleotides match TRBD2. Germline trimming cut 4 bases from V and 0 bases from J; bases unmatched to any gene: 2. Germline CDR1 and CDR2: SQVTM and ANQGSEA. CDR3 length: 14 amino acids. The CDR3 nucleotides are TGCAGCGTTGGGCGGGGGGCCTCCTACAATGAGCAGTTCTTC. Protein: CSVGRGASYNEQFF.

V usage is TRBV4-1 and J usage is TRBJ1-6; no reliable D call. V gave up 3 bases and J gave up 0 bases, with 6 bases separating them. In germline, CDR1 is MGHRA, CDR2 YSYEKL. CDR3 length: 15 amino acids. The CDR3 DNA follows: TGCGCCAGCAGCCAGAGTTTCTCCTATAATTCACCCCTCCACTTT. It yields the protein CASSQSFSYNSPLHF.

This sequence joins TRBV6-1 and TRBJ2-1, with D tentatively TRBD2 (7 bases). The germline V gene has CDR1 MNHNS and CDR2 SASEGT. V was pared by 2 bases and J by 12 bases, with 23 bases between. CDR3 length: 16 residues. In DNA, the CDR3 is TGTGCCAGCAGTGAACACCCGGGGGGCAGTTCAAGTGCGCAGTTCTTC. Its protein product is CASSEHPGGSSSAQFF.

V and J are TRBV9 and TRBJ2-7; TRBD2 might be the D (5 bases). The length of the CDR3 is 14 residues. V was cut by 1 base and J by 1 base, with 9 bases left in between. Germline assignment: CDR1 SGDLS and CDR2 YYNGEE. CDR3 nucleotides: TGTGCCAGCAGCGTAAGCTCGGGATCCTACGAGCAGTACTTC. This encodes CASSVSSGSYEQYF.

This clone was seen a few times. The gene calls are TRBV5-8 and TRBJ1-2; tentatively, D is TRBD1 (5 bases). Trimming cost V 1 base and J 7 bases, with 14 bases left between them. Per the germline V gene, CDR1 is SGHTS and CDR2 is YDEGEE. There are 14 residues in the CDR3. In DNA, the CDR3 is TGTGCCAGCAGCTTGCCGCCAGGGCGCGTTGGCTACACCTTC. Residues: CASSLPPGRVGYTF.

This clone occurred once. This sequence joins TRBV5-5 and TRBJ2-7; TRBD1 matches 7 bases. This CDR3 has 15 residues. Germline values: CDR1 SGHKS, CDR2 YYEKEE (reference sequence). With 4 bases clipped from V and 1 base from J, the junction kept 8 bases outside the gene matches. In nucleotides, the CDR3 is TGTGCCAGCAGCCCAGAATGGACAGGATCCTACGAGCAGTACTTC. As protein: CASSPEWTGSYEQYF.

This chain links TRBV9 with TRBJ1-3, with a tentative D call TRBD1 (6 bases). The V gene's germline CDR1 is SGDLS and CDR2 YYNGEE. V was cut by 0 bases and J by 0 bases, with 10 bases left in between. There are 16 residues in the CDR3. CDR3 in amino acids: CASSVVDRSSGNTIYF. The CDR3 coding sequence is TGTGCCAGCAGCGTAGTTGACAGGAGCTCTGGAAACACCATATATTTT.

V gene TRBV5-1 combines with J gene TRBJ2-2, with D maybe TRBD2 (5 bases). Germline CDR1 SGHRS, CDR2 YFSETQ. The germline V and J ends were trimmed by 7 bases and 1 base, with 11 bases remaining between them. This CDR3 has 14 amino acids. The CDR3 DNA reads TGCGCCAGCGAGGCGGGCATGAACACCGGGGAGCTGTTTTTT. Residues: CASEAGMNTGELFF.

The CDR3 DNA reads as TGCGCCAGCAGCTCCTCAGGACAGGGCTATAATGAAAAACTGTTTTTT. Residues: CASSSSGQGYNEKLFF. The chain combines TRBV5-1 with TRBJ1-4, with TRBD1 matching over 8 bases. The germline V gene has CDR1 SGHRS and CDR2 YFSETQ. The CDR3 covers 16 residues. V trimming: 3 bases; J trimming: 4 bases; junction bases outside the gene matches: 8. Full variable domain (rest looked up from reference TRBV5-1 and TRBJ1-4): KAGVTQTPRYLIKTRGQQVTLSCSPISGHRSVSWYQQTPGQGLQFLFEYFSETQRNKGNFPGRFSGRQFSNSRSEMNVSTLELGDSALYLCASSSSGQGYNEKLFFGSGTQLSVL.

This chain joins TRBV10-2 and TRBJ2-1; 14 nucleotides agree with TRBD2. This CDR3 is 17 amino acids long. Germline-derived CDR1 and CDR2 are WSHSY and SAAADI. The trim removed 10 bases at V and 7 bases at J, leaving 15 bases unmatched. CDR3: CATRLAGGPGGKNEQFF. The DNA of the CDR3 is TGCGCCACCAGACTAGCGGGAGGGCCCGGGGGGAAAAATGAGCAGTTCTTC.

In DNA form, the CDR3 reads TGTGCCAGCAGCTTAGGGACAGAAAAACTGTTTTTT. As protein: CASSLGTEKLFF. The V gene is TRBV7-2, the J gene TRBJ1-4; maybe TRBD1 (5 bases). Germline lookup yields CDR1 SGHTA and CDR2 FQGNSA. The CDR3 covers 12 residues. Trimming took off 1 base at V and 8 bases at J, with 5 bases between the two ends.

The CDR3, as DNA: TGTGCCAGCAGCCCCTCCGTACGGTTGTCCTACAATGAGCAGTTCTTC. Its translation: CASSPSVRLSYNEQFF. The chain uses TRBV5-4 and TRBJ2-1; D remains unclear. Germline V lookup: CDR1 SGHNT, CDR2 YYREEE (reference sequence). Trimming removed 4 bases at V and 1 base at J, with 15 bases between. The CDR3 is 16 residues long.

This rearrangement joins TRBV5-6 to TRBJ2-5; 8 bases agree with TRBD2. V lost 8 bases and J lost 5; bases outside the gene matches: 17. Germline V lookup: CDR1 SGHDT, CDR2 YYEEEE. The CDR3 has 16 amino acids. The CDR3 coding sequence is TGTGCCAGTACCCGGGCGGGGGGCTTACCGGGGGAGACCCAGTACTTC. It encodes CASTRAGGLPGETQYF.

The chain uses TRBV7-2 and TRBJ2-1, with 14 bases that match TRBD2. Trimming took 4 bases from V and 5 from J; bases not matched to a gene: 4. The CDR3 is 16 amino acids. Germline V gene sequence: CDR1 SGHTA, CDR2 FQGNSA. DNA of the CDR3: TGTGCCAGCAGCTCCCGACTAGCGGGGGGGGACAATGAGCAGTTCTTC. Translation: CASSSRLAGGDNEQFF.

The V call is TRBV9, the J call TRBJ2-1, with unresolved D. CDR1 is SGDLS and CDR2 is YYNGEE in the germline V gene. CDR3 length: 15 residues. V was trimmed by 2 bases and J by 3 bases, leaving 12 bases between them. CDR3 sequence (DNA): TGTGCCAGCAGCGTCCGGCAGGCACTCTACAATGAGCAGTTCTTC. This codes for CASSVRQALYNEQFF.

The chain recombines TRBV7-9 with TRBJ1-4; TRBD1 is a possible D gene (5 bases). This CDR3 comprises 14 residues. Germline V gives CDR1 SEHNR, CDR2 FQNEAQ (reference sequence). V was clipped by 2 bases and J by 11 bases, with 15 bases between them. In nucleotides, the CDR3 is TGTGCCAGCAGCTTACCCAGGGCCTTCGCCAAACTGTTTTTT. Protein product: CASSLPRAFAKLFF.

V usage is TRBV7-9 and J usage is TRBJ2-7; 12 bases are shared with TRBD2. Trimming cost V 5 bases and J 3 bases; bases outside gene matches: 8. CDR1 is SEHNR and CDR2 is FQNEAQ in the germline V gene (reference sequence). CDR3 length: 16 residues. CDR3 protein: CASSLVTSGGLYEQYF. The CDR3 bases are TGTGCCAGCAGCCTCGTGACTAGCGGGGGCCTCTACGAGCAGTACTTC.

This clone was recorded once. The DNA of the CDR3 is TGTGCCAGTAGTAAAGGGGCGGGAGGCAACGGTCAGCCCCAGCATTTT. Translated: CASSKGAGGNGQPQHF. The chain uses TRBV19 and TRBJ1-5; tentatively, D is TRBD1 (5 bases). CDR3 length: 16 residues. Germline V gene lookup returns CDR1 LNHDA and CDR2 SQIVND (reference sequence). V lost 4 bases to trimming and J lost 6 bases, with 19 bases between them.

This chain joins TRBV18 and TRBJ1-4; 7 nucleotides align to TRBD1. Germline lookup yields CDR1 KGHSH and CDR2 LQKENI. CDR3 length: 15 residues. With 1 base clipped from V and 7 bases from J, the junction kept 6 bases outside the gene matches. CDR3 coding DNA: TGTGCCAGCTCACCACTCGGCAGGGGGTCTGAAAAACTGTTTTTT. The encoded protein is CASSPLGRGSEKLFF.

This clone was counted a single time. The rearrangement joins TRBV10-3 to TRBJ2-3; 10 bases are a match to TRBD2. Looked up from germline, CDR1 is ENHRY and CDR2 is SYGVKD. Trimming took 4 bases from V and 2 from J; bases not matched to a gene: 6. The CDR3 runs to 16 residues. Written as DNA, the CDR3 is TGTGCCATCAGTGCGTCCCTAGCGGGGGTCACAGATACGCAGTATTTT. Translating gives CAISASLAGVTDTQYF.